This T cell receptor (beta chain) was sequenced in a study of molecular identifiers for immune sequencing clone quantification. TCRdb analysed the PCR reads with MiXCR anew, one entry per CDR3 protein. The sample includes approximately 500,000 distinct CDR3 sequences, around 23% seen only once; the top ten take under 0.8%. Trimming shortened V by 10 bases and J by 1 base, and 19 bases separated the two germline ends. Looked up from germline, CDR1 is SEHNR and CDR2 is FQNEAQ (reference sequence). The CDR3 consists of 15 residues. The gene calls are TRBV7-9 and TRBJ1-1; D gene unclear. The TCR comes from a human donor in good health. Some libraries in this study had Jurkat cell RNA spiked in. The sequenced sample consisted of naive CD8+ T cells from blood, with Jurkat cell RNA spiked in. This sample's subset: FACS-sorted CD8+CD4-CCR7+CD45RA+ naive T cells. CDR3 sequence (DNA): TGTGCCACCCCTCCTACGAGGAACAGGAACACTGAAGCTTTCTTT. Its protein product is CATPPTRNRNTEAFF.